This TCR beta chain appears in the sequencing data of a study of T cell responses to AZD1222 COVID-19 vaccine. Overall study findings and caveats: Close to half of spike-specific TCRs reportedly recognize unmutated variant regions.

CDR3 length equals 15 residues. Germline CDR1 and CDR2: MNHEY and SVGAGI. J gave up 4 bases and V 5 bases, and 10 bases lay outside the gene matches. With regard to this clone: The antigen is undetermined.

The assay was immunoSEQ multiplex PCR, and TCRdb's table has in-frame clones only and misses some. Among more than 85,000 clones, about 90% were seen once, and the ten largest hold around 15%. The chain uses TRBV6-5 and TRBJ2-5; 7 bases map to TRBD1. This receptor was identified in an adult who received the AZD1222 COVID-19 vaccine. The sample in question was peripheral blood, obtained 28 days after the second AZD1222 dose. In DNA form, the CDR3 reads TGTGCCAGCAGTCAGGGACAGCACGCGGGAGAGACCCAGTACTTC. Protein product: CASSQGQHAGETQYF.